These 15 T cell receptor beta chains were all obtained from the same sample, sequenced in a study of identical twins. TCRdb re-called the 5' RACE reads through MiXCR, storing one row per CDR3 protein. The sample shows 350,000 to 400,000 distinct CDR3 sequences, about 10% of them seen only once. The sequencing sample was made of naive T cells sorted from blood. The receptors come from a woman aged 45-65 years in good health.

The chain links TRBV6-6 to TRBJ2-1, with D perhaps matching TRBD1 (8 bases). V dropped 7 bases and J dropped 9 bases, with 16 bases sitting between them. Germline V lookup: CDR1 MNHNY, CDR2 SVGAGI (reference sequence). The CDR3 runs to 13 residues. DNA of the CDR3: TGTGCCAGCACATACACAGGGGGGGGTGAGCAGTTCTTC. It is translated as CASTYTGGGEQFF.

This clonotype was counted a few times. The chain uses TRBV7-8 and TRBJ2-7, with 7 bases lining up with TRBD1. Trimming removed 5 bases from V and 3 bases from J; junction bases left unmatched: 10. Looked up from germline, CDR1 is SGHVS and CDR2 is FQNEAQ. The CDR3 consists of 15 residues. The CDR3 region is CASSLTTGTDYEQYF. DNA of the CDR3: TGTGCCAGCAGCCTAACCACCGGGACAGACTACGAGCAGTACTTC.

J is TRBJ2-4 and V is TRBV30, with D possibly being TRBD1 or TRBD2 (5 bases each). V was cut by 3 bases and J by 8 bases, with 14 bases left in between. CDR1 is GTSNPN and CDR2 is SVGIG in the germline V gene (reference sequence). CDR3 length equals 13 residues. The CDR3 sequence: CAWSSGTRDIQYF. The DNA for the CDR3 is TGTGCCTGGAGCTCCGGGACCCGGGACATTCAGTACTTC. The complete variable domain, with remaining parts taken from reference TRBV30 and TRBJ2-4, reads SQTIHQWPATLVQPVGSPLSLECTVEGTSNPNLYWYRQAAGRGLQLLFYSVGIGQISSEVPQNLSASRPQDRQFILSSKKLLLSDSGFYLCAWSSGTRDIQYFGAGTRLSVL.

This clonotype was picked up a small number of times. The CDR3 region is CASSFAGGKETQYF. The CDR3 DNA sequence: TGTGCCAGCAGCTTTGCGGGAGGGAAAGAGACCCAGTACTTC. The V call is TRBV11-2, the J call TRBJ2-5, with 9 bases aligning to TRBD2. The CDR3 spans 14 residues. With V trimmed by 3 bases and J by 3 bases, 2 bases remained unmatched. Germline assignment: CDR1 SGHAT and CDR2 FQNNGV.

The CDR3, as DNA: TGTGCCAGCAAGAAGACGGGGGCGCGTGGCTACACCTTC. Encoded protein: CASKKTGARGYTF. The V and J genes are TRBV28 and TRBJ1-2; the D gene is possibly TRBD1 (6 bases). V was clipped by 7 bases and J by 7 bases, with 16 bases between them. In germline, CDR1 is MDHEN, CDR2 SYDVKM. The CDR3 is made up of 13 amino acids.

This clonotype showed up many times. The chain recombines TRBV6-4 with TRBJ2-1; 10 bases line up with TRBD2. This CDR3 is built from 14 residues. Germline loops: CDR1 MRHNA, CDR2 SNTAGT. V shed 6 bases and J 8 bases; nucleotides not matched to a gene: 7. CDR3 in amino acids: CASSASGSIYEQFF. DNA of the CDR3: TGTGCCAGCAGCGCTAGCGGGAGTATCTATGAGCAGTTCTTC.

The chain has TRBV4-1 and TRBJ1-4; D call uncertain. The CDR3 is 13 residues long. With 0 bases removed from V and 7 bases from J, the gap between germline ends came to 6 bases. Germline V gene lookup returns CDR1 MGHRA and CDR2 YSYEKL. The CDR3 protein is CASSQEAGEKLFF. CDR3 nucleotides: TGCGCCAGCAGCCAAGAGGCGGGTGAAAAACTGTTTTTT.

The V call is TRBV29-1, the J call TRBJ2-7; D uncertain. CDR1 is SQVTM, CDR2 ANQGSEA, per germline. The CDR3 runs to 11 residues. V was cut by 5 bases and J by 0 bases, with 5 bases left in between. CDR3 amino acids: CSVRASYEQYF. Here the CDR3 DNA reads TGCAGCGTTAGGGCCTCCTACGAGCAGTACTTC.

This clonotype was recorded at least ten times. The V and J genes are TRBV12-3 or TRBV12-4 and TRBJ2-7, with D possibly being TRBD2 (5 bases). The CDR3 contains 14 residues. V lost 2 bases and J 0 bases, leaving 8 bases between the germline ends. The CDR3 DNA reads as TGTGCCAGCAGTTTAAGGACTCGCTCCTACGAGCAGTACTTC. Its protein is CASSLRTRSYEQYF.

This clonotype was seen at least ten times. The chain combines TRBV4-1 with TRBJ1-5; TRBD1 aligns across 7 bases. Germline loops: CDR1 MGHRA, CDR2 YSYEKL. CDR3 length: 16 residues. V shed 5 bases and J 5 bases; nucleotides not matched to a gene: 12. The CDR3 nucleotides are TGCGCCAGCAGCAAAAAGGACAGGAAAGGGTATCAGCCCCAGCATTTT. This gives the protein CASSKKDRKGYQPQHF.

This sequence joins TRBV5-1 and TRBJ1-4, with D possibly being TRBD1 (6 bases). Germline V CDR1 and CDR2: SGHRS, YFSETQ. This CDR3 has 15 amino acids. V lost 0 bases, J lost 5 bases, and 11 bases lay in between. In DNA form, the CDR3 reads TGCGCCAGCAGCTTGGGCGGACAGACAAATGAAAAACTGTTTTTT. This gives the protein CASSLGGQTNEKLFF.

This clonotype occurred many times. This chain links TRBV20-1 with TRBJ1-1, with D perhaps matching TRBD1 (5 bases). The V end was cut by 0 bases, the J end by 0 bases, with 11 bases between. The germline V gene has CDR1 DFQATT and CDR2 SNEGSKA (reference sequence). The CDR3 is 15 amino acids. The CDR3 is CSARDFSGMNTEAFF. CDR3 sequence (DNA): TGCAGTGCTAGAGACTTTTCAGGGATGAACACTGAAGCTTTCTTT.

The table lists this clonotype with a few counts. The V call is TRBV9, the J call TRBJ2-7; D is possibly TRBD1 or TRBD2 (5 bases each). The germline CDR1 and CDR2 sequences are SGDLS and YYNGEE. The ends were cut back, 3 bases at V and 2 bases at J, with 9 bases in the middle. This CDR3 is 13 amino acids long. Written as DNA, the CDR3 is TGTGCCAGCAGCGAGCCGGGGCCCTACGAGCAGTACGTC. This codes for CASSEPGPYEQYV.

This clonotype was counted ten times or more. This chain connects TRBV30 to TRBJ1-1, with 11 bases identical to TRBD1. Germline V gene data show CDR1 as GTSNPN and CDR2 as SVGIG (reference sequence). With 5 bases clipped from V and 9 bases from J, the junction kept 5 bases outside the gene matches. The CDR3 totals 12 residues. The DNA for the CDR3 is TGTGCCTGGGGACAGGGGGCCCCTCAAGCTTTCTTT. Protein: CAWGQGAPQAFF.

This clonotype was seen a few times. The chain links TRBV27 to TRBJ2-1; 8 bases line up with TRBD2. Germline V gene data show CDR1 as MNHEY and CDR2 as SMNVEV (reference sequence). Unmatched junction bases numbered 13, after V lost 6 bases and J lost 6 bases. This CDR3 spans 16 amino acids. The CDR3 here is CASSLPGGGRSNEQFF. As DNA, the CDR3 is TGTGCCAGCAGCCTACCGGGGGGCGGGAGGTCCAATGAGCAGTTCTTC.